The clone carrying this T cell receptor beta chain has only a few counts. The data belong to a study of identical twins. Germline V gene data show CDR1 as SGHDT and CDR2 as YYEEEE. Trimming at V came to 3 bases and at J to 5 bases, leaving 2 bases not matched to a gene. The CDR3 spans 12 residues. TCRdb used MiXCR to reprocess the 5' RACE reads, holding one entry per CDR3 protein. Altogether 1.5 million to 2 million distinct CDR3 sequences are present, under 35% being singletons, with the ten largest covering more than 0.25%. The chain has TRBV5-6 and TRBJ2-7; 7 bases agree with TRBD1. The specimen was cord blood. This receptor was taken from a newborn girl in good health. CDR3 DNA: TGTGCCAGCAGCTCTGGACAGGACGAGCAGTACTTC. Encoded protein: CASSSGQDEQYF.